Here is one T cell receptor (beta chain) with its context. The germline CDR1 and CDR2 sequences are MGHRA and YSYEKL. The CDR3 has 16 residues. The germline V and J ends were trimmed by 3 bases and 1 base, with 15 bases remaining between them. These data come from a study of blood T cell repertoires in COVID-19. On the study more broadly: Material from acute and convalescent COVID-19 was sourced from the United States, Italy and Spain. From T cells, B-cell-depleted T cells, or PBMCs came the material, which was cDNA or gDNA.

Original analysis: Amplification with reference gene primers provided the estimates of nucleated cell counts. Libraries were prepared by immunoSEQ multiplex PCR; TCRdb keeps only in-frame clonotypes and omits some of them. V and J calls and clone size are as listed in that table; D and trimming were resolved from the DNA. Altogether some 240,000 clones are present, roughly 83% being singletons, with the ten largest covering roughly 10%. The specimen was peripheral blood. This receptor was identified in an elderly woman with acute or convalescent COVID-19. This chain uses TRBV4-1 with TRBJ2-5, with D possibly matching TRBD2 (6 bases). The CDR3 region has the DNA TGCGCCAGCAGCCAGTACCGGGAGCTCCTCCAAGAGACCCAGTACTTC. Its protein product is CASSQYRELLQETQYF.